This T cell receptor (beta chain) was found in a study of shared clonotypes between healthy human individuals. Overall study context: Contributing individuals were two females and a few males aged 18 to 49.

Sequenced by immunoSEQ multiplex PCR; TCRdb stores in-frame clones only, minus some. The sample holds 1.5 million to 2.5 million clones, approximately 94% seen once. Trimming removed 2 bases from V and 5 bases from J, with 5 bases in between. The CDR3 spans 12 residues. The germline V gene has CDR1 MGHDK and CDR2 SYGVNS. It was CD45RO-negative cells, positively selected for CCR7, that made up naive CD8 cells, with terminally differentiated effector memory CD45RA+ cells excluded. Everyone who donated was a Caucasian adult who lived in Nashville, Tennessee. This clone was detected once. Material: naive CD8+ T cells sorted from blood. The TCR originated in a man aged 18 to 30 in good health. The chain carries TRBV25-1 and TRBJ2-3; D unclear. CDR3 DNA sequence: TGTGCCAGCAGTGAAGCCCTAGATACGCAGTATTTT. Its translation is CASSEALDTQYF.